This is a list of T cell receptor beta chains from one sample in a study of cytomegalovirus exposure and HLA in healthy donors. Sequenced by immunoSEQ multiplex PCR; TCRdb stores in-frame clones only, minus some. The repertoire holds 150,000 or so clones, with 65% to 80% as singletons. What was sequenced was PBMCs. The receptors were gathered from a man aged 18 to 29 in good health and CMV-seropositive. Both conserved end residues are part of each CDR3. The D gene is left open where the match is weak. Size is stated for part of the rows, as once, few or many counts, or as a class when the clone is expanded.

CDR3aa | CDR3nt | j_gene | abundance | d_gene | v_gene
CASSLALGGGKSEAFF | TGTGCCAGCAGCTTAGCGCTCGGGGGAGGAAAGTCTGAAGCTTTCTTT | TRBJ1-1 | . | . | TRBV7-8
CASSRTGEGDQPQHF | TGTGCCAGCAGCCGTACAGGGGAAGGTGATCAGCCCCAGCATTTT | TRBJ1-5 | . | TRBD1 | TRBV5-5
CASSKDPPQREGDEQFF | TGTGCCAGCAGCAAAGACCCACCCCAGCGGGAGGGCGATGAGCAGTTCTTC | TRBJ2-1 | . | . | TRBV21-1
CASTVAGGPSETQYF | TGTGCCAGCACCGTAGCGGGGGGGCCGTCTGAGACCCAGTACTTC | TRBJ2-5 | . | TRBD2 | TRBV9
CASAPTSGGNNEQFF | TGTGCCAGCGCCCCTACTAGCGGGGGGAACAATGAGCAGTTCTTC | TRBJ2-1 | . | TRBD2 | TRBV25-1
CASSPPGKGSTEAFF | TGTGCCAGCAGCCCGCCGGGAAAGGGCAGTACTGAAGCTTTCTTT | TRBJ1-1 | . | . | TRBV11-3
CASSPFYPAEAFF | TGTGCCAGCAGCCCGTTCTACCCCGCGGAAGCTTTCTTT | TRBJ1-1 | . | . | TRBV9
CASSRGWMVGEDEKLFF | TGCGCCAGCTCCAGGGGGTGGATGGTAGGGGAGGATGAAAAACTGTTTTTT | TRBJ1-4 | few | TRBD1 | TRBV5-1
CASSGGGLAVGETQYF | TGTGCCAGCAGCGGGGGCGGACTAGCGGTGGGAGAGACCCAGTACTTC | TRBJ2-5 | . | TRBD2 | TRBV7-9
CASSAGQFSQYF | TGTGCCAGTAGCGCAGGGCAATTCTCCCAGTACTTC | TRBJ2-5 | once | . | TRBV19
CASSLGQQFETQYF | TGCGCCAGCAGCCTAGGACAGCAATTCGAGACCCAGTACTTC | TRBJ2-5 | once | . | TRBV5-1
CASSLDRGRSPLHF | TGCGCCAGCAGCTTGGACAGGGGAAGATCACCCCTCCACTTT | TRBJ1-6 | . | TRBD1 | TRBV5-1
CASSPGQGQREAFF | TGTGCCAGCAGTCCGGGACAGGGCCAACGGGAAGCTTTCTTT | TRBJ1-1 | . | TRBD1 | TRBV6-5
CASRYGGGNTIYF | TGTGCCAGCAGGTATGGTGGCGGAAACACCATATATTTT | TRBJ1-3 | . | . | TRBV2
CASSLEFSTGELFF | TGTGCCAGCAGCCTTGAGTTTAGCACCGGGGAGCTGTTTTTT | TRBJ2-2 | once | . | TRBV7-2
CATSRDRVQAKQAFF | TGTGCCACCAGCAGAGATCGAGTGCAAGCTAAGCAAGCTTTCTTT | TRBJ1-1 | few | . | TRBV15
CADTGQGNPEAFF | TGCGCCGATACGGGACAGGGAAATCCTGAAGCTTTCTTT | TRBJ1-1 | once | TRBD1 | TRBV10-1
CASSESRGGATSGNQPQHF | TGCGCCAGCAGTGAGTCTAGAGGGGGCGCAACTTCGGGCAATCAGCCCCAGCATTTT | TRBJ1-5 | few | TRBD1 | TRBV10-1
CASSSGGNTEAFF | TGTGCCAGCAGTTCCGGGGGGAACACTGAAGCTTTCTTT | TRBJ1-1 | once | . | TRBV6-6
CASSLSIGGNTEAFF | TGTGCCAGCAGCTTATCAATAGGGGGTAACACTGAAGCTTTCTTT | TRBJ1-1 | . | . | TRBV5-6
CASSESKILQREVHWGEKLFF | TGCGCCAGCAGTGAGTCAAAAATCCTACAAAGGGAGGTACACTGGGGTGAAAAACTGTTTTTT | TRBJ1-4 | . | . | TRBV10-2
CSVGQGGTEAFF | TGCAGCGTCGGACAGGGAGGAACTGAAGCTTTCTTT | TRBJ1-1 | . | TRBD1 | TRBV29-1
CASSQDRASGGASDTQYF | TGCGCCAGCAGCCAAGATCGGGCTAGCGGGGGGGCCTCAGATACGCAGTATTTT | TRBJ2-3 | . | TRBD2 | TRBV4-1
CASRRVGQGLNTEAFF | TGTGCCAGCAGGAGAGTGGGACAGGGGCTGAACACTGAAGCTTTCTTT | TRBJ1-1 | . | TRBD1 | TRBV2
CASSPGAGGYTEQFF | TGTGCCAGCAGCCCCGGGGCGGGAGGGTACACTGAGCAGTTCTTC | TRBJ2-1 | . | TRBD2 | TRBV5-6
CASSLGERLSEAFF | TGTGCCAGCAGCTTAGGAGAGAGACTATCTGAAGCTTTCTTT | TRBJ1-1 | once | . | TRBV7-9
CASSYEAGTGEKLFF | TGTGCCAGCAGTTACGAGGCGGGAACCGGGGAAAAACTGTTTTTT | TRBJ1-4 | . | . | TRBV6-5
CASSWALNTEAFF | TGTGCCAGTAGTTGGGCCCTGAACACTGAAGCTTTCTTT | TRBJ1-1 | . | . | TRBV19
CATSPVGGADTEAFF | TGTGCCACCAGCCCTGTTGGGGGCGCGGACACTGAAGCTTTCTTT | TRBJ1-1 | . | . | TRBV15
CASSTTGSITEAFF | TGTGCCAGCAGCACTACAGGGAGCATCACTGAAGCTTTCTTT | TRBJ1-1 | . | . | TRBV7-2
CASSARDRGNEQFF | TGTGCCAGCAGCGCCCGGGACAGGGGCAATGAGCAGTTCTTC | TRBJ2-1 | . | TRBD1 | TRBV9
CASSESAGTEAFF | TGTGCCAGCAGTGAATCAGCGGGCACTGAAGCTTTCTTT | TRBJ1-1 | . | . | TRBV6-4
CASRAGETQYF | TGTGCCAGCAGAGCAGGAGAGACCCAGTACTTC | TRBJ2-5 | few | . | TRBV5-4
CARKDRGGEKLFF | TGTGCCAGAAAAGACAGGGGCGGTGAAAAACTGTTTTTT | TRBJ1-4 | . | TRBD1 | TRBV5-3
CASRKDREYTEAFF | TGTGCCAGCAGAAAAGACAGGGAGTACACTGAAGCTTTCTTT | TRBJ1-1 | . | TRBD1 | TRBV27
CASSLGSSGGETQYF | TGTGCCAGCAGCTTAGGGTCTAGCGGGGGCGAGACCCAGTACTTC | TRBJ2-5 | . | TRBD2 | TRBV7-9
CASSFRFATNEKLFF | TGTGCCAGCAGTTTCCGGTTTGCAACTAATGAAAAACTGTTTTTT | TRBJ1-4 | few | . | TRBV28
CASSSPSTDTQYF | TGTGCCAGCAGTTCCCCTTCCACAGATACGCAGTATTTT | TRBJ2-3 | once | . | TRBV28
CASRLAGGGNEQFF | TGTGCCAGCAGACTAGCGGGGGGAGGCAATGAGCAGTTCTTC | TRBJ2-1 | . | TRBD2 | TRBV6-5
CASSWQGGETQYF | TGTGCCAGCAGTTGGCAGGGGGGAGAGACCCAGTACTTC | TRBJ2-5 | . | . | TRBV6-5
CASSVEGASNQPQHF | TGTGCCAGCAGCGTAGAAGGGGCTAGCAATCAGCCCCAGCATTTT | TRBJ1-5 | . | . | TRBV9
CASSATSGTIQETQYF | TGTGCCAGCAGTGCTACCTCCGGGACTATCCAAGAGACCCAGTACTTC | TRBJ2-5 | . | TRBD2 | TRBV6-1
CASRSLLAASTDTQYF | TGCGCCAGCAGATCCCTCCTAGCGGCTAGCACAGATACGCAGTATTTT | TRBJ2-3 | . | TRBD2 | TRBV5-1
CASSFSGGAPDTQYF | TGTGCCAGCAGCTTTAGCGGGGGGGCCCCAGATACGCAGTATTTT | TRBJ2-3 | . | TRBD2 | TRBV13
CASSASRGQPQHF | TGTGCCAGCAGTGCGAGTAGGGGTCAGCCCCAGCATTTT | TRBJ1-5 | . | . | TRBV6-1
CASSLNRGRGYTF | TGTGCCAGCAGCCTTAACAGGGGCCGTGGCTACACCTTC | TRBJ1-2 | . | TRBD1 | TRBV5-6
CAWDRGTTIETQYF | TGTGCCTGGGACAGGGGTACGACGATCGAGACCCAGTACTTC | TRBJ2-5 | once | TRBD1 | TRBV30
CASSLGPSSGNTIYF | TGTGCCAGCAGCTTAGGGCCAAGCTCTGGAAACACCATATATTTT | TRBJ1-3 | . | . | TRBV7-8
CASSVAGQQETQYF | TGCGCCAGCAGCGTGGCGGGACAGCAAGAGACCCAGTACTTC | TRBJ2-5 | once | . | TRBV5-1
CASSIHETQYF | TGTGCCAGTAGTATCCATGAGACCCAGTACTTC | TRBJ2-5 | . | . | TRBV19